The next 21 T cell receptor beta chains were all read from a single sample in a study of T cell clonality in common variable immunodeficiency. Notes on the study in general: Common variable immunodeficiency TCR beta sequences reportedly had fewer deletions and N-nucleotide insertions.

These receptors are not linked to any known antigen. Clones were read by immunoSEQ multiplex PCR, and TCRdb kept only the in-frame ones, dropping some. The sample shows approximately 38,000 clones, no singletons; the ten largest hold approximately 5.6%. Material for sequencing was peripheral blood mononuclear cells. All receptors derive from a human donor with common variable immunodeficiency.

In its sample, this clone was seen many times. The CDR3 end lies 3 residues beyond the end of the read and is filled in from the germline J gene. The chain employs TRBV6-2 or TRBV6-3 and TRBJ1-1; no clear D. The germline gives CDR1 MNHEY, CDR2 SVGEGT. This CDR3 is built from 11 residues. Trimming cost V 10 bases and J 3 bases, with 9 bases left between them. This chain's CDR3 is CATEGHTEAFF. CDR3 bases read: TGTGCCACCGAAGGGCACACTGAA.

This clone was counted a few times. The read terminates 3 residues ahead of where the CDR3 ends, so the germline J gene completes it. J is TRBJ2-1 and V is TRBV19; 8 bases are shared with TRBD2. V lost 5 bases and J lost 8; bases outside the gene matches: 11. CDR1 and CDR2 (germline): LNHDA, SQIVND (reference sequence). The CDR3 totals 15 residues. The CDR3 DNA, read in part, is TGTGCCAGTAGTGTCTCCGGGACTAGATGCGATGAG. Translating it yields CASSVSGTRCDE. From start to end, the CDR3 is CASSVSGTRCDEQFF.

This clone was picked up many times. The DNA ends 3 residues before the CDR3 does, and the rest of the CDR3 is filled in from the germline J gene. J is TRBJ2-3 and V is TRBV7-2, with D possibly TRBD1 on 5 matching bases. Trimming removed 0 bases from V and 1 base from J, with 5 bases in between. CDR1 and CDR2 (germline): SGHTA, FQGNSA. This CDR3 is 14 amino acids long. Partial CDR3 DNA: TGTGCCAGCAGCTTAGCGGGGCGCACAGATACG. Amino acid sequence: CASSLAGRTDT. The full CDR3 protein reads CASSLAGRTDTQYF.

Details on this clone: The read comes to an end 3 residues before the CDR3 does, leaving the germline J gene to fill in the end. The chain has TRBV7-2 and TRBJ2-3; D is unresolved. Germline V gene sequence: CDR1 SGHTA, CDR2 FQGNSA. Deletions cut 2 bases from V and 1 base from J, with 7 bases between. This CDR3 is 14 amino acids long. Here the CDR3 reads CASSLTVGTDTQYF. CDR3 DNA, as far as it was read: TGTGCCAGCAGCTTAACGGTAGGCACAGATACG.

The sample holds many counts of this clone. The read ends 3 residues before the CDR3 terminus; that terminus is restored from the germline J gene. The V gene is TRBV19, the J gene TRBJ2-3; 12 bases map to TRBD2. CDR3 length: 16 residues. The ends lost 2 bases at V and 5 bases at J; junction bases unmatched: 5. The V gene's germline CDR1 is LNHDA and CDR2 SQIVND (reference sequence). The CDR3 sequence is CASSIQLAGGQDTQYF. Incomplete CDR3 DNA: TGTGCCAGTAGTATACAGCTAGCGGGGGGGCAAGATACG.

This clone was observed at least ten times. The sequenced fragment ends 3 residues before the CDR3 boundary, so the rest is inferred from the germline J gene. The chain links TRBV15 to TRBJ2-5, with 11 bases aligning to TRBD2. The CDR3 contains 18 residues. Germline V CDR1 and CDR2: LNHNV, YYDKDF (reference sequence). With 5 bases clipped from V and 0 bases from J, the junction kept 11 bases outside the gene matches. CDR3: CATSVDSSGGAYQETQYF. The part of the CDR3 DNA that was read is TGTGCCACCAGCGTCGATAGTAGCGGGGGGGCGTACCAAGAGACC.

This clone was seen repeatedly, ten times or more. The observed sequence ends 3 residues before the CDR3 terminus, with the missing tail filled in from the germline J gene. The chain carries TRBV14 and TRBJ1-1; the D is unclear. Trimming left V 4 bases short and J 4 bases short, with 16 bases between. This CDR3 is built from 15 residues. Germline CDR1 reads SGHDN; CDR2 reads FVKESK. Incomplete CDR3 DNA: TGTGCCAGCAGCCCCAGGCGCGGGTTTAGCACTGAA. Protein: CASSPRRGFSTE. The CDR3, in full, reads CASSPRRGFSTEAFF.

For this clone: The missing CDR3 end, 3 residues past where the read stops, is filled in from the germline J gene. The gene calls are TRBV7-9 and TRBJ2-3; 10 bases align to TRBD1. This CDR3 has 15 amino acids. Germline CDR1 reads SEHNR; CDR2 reads FQNEAQ (reference sequence). V dropped 5 bases and J dropped 5; count of bases not matched to a gene: 7. The CDR3: CASSPGQGGIDTQYF. Incomplete CDR3 DNA: TGTGCCAGCAGCCCCGGACAGGGGGGTATAGATACG.

Points on this clone: The read gets to within 3 residues of the CDR3 end, and the germline J gene fills in the rest. The chain recombines TRBV20-1 with TRBJ2-5; D assignment may be TRBD1 or TRBD2 (5 bases each). The CDR3 has 12 amino acids. Germline CDR1 reads DFQATT; CDR2 reads SNEGSKA (reference sequence). V lost 7 bases and J lost 4, with 13 bases in between. The covered CDR3 bases are TGCAGTGTTGCCCCAGGGAGAGAGACC. It codes for CSVAPGRET. The complete CDR3 sequence is CSVAPGRETQYF.

Many counts were recorded for this clone. The read ends 3 residues before the CDR3 terminus; that terminus is restored from the germline J gene. The J gene is TRBJ1-2, the V gene TRBV18; TRBD1 aligns across 9 bases. V was clipped by 4 bases and J by 4 bases; unmatched bases: 4. This CDR3 has 14 amino acids. Germline V CDR1 and CDR2: KGHSH, LQKENI. The CDR3 protein is CASSQGQGGYGYTF. The covered CDR3 bases are TGTGCCAGCTCACAGGGACAGGGTGGCTATGGC. The variable domain in full, completed from reference TRBV18 and TRBJ1-2, reads NAGVMQNPRHLVRRRGQEARLRCSPMKGHSHVYWYRQLPEEGLKFMVYLQKENIIDESGMPKERFSAEFPKEGPSILRIQQVVRGDSAAYFCASSQGQGGYGYTFGSGTRLTVV.

This clone was counted ten times or more. The CDR3 is CSVDPEGQTYGYTF. CDR3 DNA (partial): TGCAGCGTGGACCCCGAGGGACAGACTTATGGC. J is TRBJ1-2 and V is TRBV29-1; 7 nucleotides agree with TRBD1. The CDR3 extends 3 residues past the end of the read, so its final part is completed from the germline J gene. The J segment lost 5 bases and the V segment lost 6 bases, leaving 12 bases of the junction unmatched. The CDR3 covers 14 residues. The germline V gene has CDR1 SQVTM and CDR2 ANQGSEA.

A word on this clone: The read comes to an end 3 residues before the CDR3 does, leaving the germline J gene to fill in the end. The genes are TRBV7-2 and TRBJ2-3; TRBD2 agrees at 10 bases. Germline V gives CDR1 SGHTA, CDR2 FQGNSA. This CDR3 has 14 residues. CDR3 in amino acids: CASSLAYSGGTQYF. The CDR3 bases that were read are TGTGCCAGCAGCTTAGCCTATAGCGGGGGGACG.

This clone appeared many times. The CDR3 loop is CSAMQATGGALGGYTF. The DNA read from the CDR3 is TGCAGTGCCATGCAGGCGACAGGGGGCGCCCTCGGAGGC. The chain recombines TRBV20-1 with TRBJ1-2, with 10 bases lining up with TRBD1. The read stops 3 residues short of the end of the CDR3; the missing end is completed from the germline J gene. The CDR3 is 16 amino acids. Germline lookup yields CDR1 DFQATT and CDR2 SNEGSKA (reference sequence).

As to this clone: The sequence runs out 3 residues before the end of the CDR3; the remainder is reconstructed from the germline J gene. The V gene is TRBV19, the J gene TRBJ1-4; possible D gene TRBD1, 6 bases. Trimming shortened V by 7 bases and J by 7 bases, and 16 bases separated the two germline ends. This CDR3 has 14 amino acids. In germline, CDR1 is LNHDA, CDR2 SQIVND (reference sequence). This CDR3 is CASTEGGISEKLFF. CDR3 DNA, as far as it was read: TGTGCCAGTACCGAAGGGGGTATAAGTGAAAAA.

There are many counts of this clone. The read terminates 3 residues ahead of where the CDR3 ends, so the germline J gene completes it. This chain joins TRBV7-3 and TRBJ2-5; weak D call: TRBD1 (7 bases). Trimming shortened V by 6 bases and J by 4 bases, and 12 bases separated the two germline ends. Germline-derived CDR1 and CDR2 are SGHTA and FQGTGA. This CDR3 region has 13 residues. The sequenced CDR3 bases are TGTGCCAGCAGTCCAGGGGGAGGAGAGACC. Its protein product is CASSPGGGET. The full CDR3 sequence reads CASSPGGGETQYF.

A word on this clone: The CDR3 end falls 3 residues outside the read, so it is completed with the germline J gene. V is TRBV19 and J is TRBJ1-5; possible D gene TRBD1, 5 bases. This CDR3 comprises 13 residues. Trimming left V 8 bases short and J 2 bases short, with 10 bases between. CDR1 is LNHDA, CDR2 SQIVND, per germline (reference sequence). The CDR3 DNA, read in part, is TGTGCCAGTGAGGGCAGGGGCAATCAGCCC. Its translation is CASEGRGNQP. The whole CDR3 protein reads CASEGRGNQPQHF.

Many counts were recorded for this clone. The read ends 3 residues early relative to the CDR3; the germline J gene fills the gap. V and J are TRBV19 and TRBJ1-1; 9 bases align to TRBD1. CDR1 and CDR2 (germline): LNHDA, SQIVND (reference sequence). The CDR3 is 14 amino acids. The V and J ends lost 5 bases and 6 bases, in that order; junction bases with no gene match: 7. The covered CDR3 bases are TGTGCCAGTAGTCTGACAGGGGGTTGGTCTGAA. Translated: CASSLTGGWSE. The CDR3 in its entirety is CASSLTGGWSEAFF.

This clone was seen only a few times. The read terminates 3 residues before the CDR3 end, so the remaining end is supplied by the germline J gene. This rearrangement joins TRBV13 to TRBJ2-5, with TRBD2 identical over 9 bases. Germline lookup yields CDR1 PRHDT and CDR2 FYEKMQ (reference sequence). There are 16 residues in the CDR3. J was trimmed by 4 bases and V by 6 bases; bases with no gene match: 12. Partial CDR3 DNA: TGTGCCAGCAGTCGAAAAGCGGGGGGCCAGAGAGAGACC. Amino acid sequence: CASSRKAGGQRET. The whole CDR3 is CASSRKAGGQRETQYF.

Many counts were recorded for this clone. The read finishes 3 residues shy of the CDR3 end, and the germline J gene is used to complete it. V usage is TRBV20-1 and J usage is TRBJ2-7, with 8 bases matching TRBD1. CDR3 length: 14 amino acids. Trimming cost V 5 bases and J 1 base; bases outside gene matches: 7. CDR1 and CDR2 (germline): DFQATT, SNEGSKA (reference sequence). The CDR3 sequence is CSAHRQGRSYEQYF. CDR3 DNA (partial): TGCAGTGCTCACCGACAGGGGAGATCCTACGAG.

This clone was recorded at least ten times. The chain's CDR3 is CAWSLVPDTEAFF. The CDR3 bases that were read are TGTGCCTGGAGCTTGGTTCCGGACACTGAA. This chain uses TRBV30 with TRBJ1-1; D not certain. The read comes to an end 3 residues before the CDR3 does, leaving the germline J gene to fill in the end. V was pared by 3 bases and J by 3 bases, with 11 bases between. This CDR3 has 13 residues. Germline V gene sequence: CDR1 GTSNPN, CDR2 SVGIG (reference sequence).

Comment on this clone: The read falls 3 residues short of the CDR3 end, and the missing part is taken from the germline J gene. V gene TRBV30 combines with J gene TRBJ1-6; 9 nucleotides agree with TRBD1. J lost 6 bases, V lost 3 bases, and 6 bases had no gene match. Germline V lookup: CDR1 GTSNPN, CDR2 SVGIG (reference sequence). The CDR3 is 15 residues long. The CDR3 here is CAWRITGGLNSPLHF. The DNA read from the CDR3 is TGTGCCTGGAGGATTACAGGGGGCCTTAATTCACCC.